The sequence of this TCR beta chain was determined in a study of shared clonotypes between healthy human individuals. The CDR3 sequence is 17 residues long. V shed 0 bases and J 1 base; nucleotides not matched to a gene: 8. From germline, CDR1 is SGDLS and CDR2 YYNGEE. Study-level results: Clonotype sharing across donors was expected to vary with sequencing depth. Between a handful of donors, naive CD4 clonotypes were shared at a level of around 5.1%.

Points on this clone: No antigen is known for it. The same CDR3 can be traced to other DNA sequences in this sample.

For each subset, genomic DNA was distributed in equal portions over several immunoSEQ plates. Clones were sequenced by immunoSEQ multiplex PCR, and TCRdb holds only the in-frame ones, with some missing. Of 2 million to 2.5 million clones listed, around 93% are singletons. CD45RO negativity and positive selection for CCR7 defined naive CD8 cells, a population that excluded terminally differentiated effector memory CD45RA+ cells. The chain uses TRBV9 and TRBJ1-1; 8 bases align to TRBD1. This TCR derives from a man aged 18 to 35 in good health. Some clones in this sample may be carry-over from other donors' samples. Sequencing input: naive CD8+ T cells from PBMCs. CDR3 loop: CASSVEGRQGKNTEAFF. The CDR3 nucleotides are TGTGCCAGCAGCGTAGAGGGGCGACAGGGGAAGAACACTGAAGCTTTCTTT.